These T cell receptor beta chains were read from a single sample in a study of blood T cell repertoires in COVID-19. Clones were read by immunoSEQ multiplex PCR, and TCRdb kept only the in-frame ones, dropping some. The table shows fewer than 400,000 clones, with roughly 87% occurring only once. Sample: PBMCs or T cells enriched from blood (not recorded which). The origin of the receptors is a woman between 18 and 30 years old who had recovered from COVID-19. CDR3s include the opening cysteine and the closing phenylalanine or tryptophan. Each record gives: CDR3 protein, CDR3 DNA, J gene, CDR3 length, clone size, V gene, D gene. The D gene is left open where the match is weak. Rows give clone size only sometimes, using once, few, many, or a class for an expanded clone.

CASSQAGGARTEAFF,TGCGCCAGCAGCCAAGCAGGGGGCGCCAGGACTGAAGCTTTCTTT,TRBJ1-1,15,few,TRBV4-1,TRBD1
CASSRDTYGYTF,TGTGCCAGCAGCCGCGATACCTATGGCTACACCTTC,TRBJ1-2,12,.,TRBV5-4,.
CASRGGSAEAFF,TGTGCCAGCAGGGGGGGGTCGGCTGAAGCTTTCTTT,TRBJ1-1,12,once,TRBV12-3/TRBV12-4,.
CASTRNPGTSGGILIGDEQFF,TGCGCCAGCACCCGGAACCCCGGGACTAGCGGGGGGATACTAATAGGAGATGAGCAGTTCTTC,TRBJ2-1,21,.,TRBV5-1,TRBD2
CASSVATSTQYEQYF,TGTGCCAGCAGCGTAGCTACGTCTACTCAATACGAGCAGTACTTC,TRBJ2-7,15,once,TRBV9,.
CASSLLDNQPQHF,TGTGCCAGCAGTTTATTAGACAATCAGCCCCAGCATTTT,TRBJ1-5,13,.,TRBV12-3/TRBV12-4,.
CASSLEISTNTEAFF,TGTGCCAGCAGCTTAGAGATCTCGACTAACACTGAAGCTTTCTTT,TRBJ1-1,15,.,TRBV7-9,.
CASSQERGGPYSYYEQYF,TGCGCCAGCAGCCAAGAGCGGGGCGGACCCTATAGTTACTACGAGCAGTACTTC,TRBJ2-7,18,.,TRBV4-3,.
CASSANGGSYEQYF,TGTGCCAGCAGCGCTAACGGGGGCTCCTACGAGCAGTACTTC,TRBJ2-7,14,.,TRBV7-2,.
CASSFTGEGGYTF,TGCGCCAGCAGCTTTACAGGGGAAGGTGGCTACACCTTC,TRBJ1-2,13,.,TRBV5-1,TRBD1
CASSVPRTGGGGNTIYF,TGTGCCAGCAGCGTTCCTCGGACAGGGGGGGGTGGAAACACCATATATTTT,TRBJ1-3,17,.,TRBV9,TRBD1
CASNLDSSGANVLTF,TGTGCCAGCAACCTAGACAGCTCTGGGGCCAACGTCCTGACTTTC,TRBJ2-6,15,.,TRBV7-8,.
CASSQDSSTDTQYF,TGCGCCAGCAGCCAAGATTCGAGCACAGATACGCAGTATTTT,TRBJ2-3,14,.,TRBV4-3,.
CASLDSDSGNTIYF,TGTGCCAGCCTGGACAGCGACTCTGGAAACACCATATATTTT,TRBJ1-3,14,.,TRBV28,.
CASSLDLPSGNEKLFF,TGTGCCAGCAGCTTAGACCTCCCATCGGGAAATGAAAAACTGTTTTTT,TRBJ1-4,16,.,TRBV7-2,.
CAWSVSGQGAFRF,TGTGCCTGGAGTGTATCCGGACAGGGGGCTTTTCGATTC,TRBJ2-7,13,.,TRBV30,TRBD1
CASSLQQGETQYF,TGCGCCAGCAGCCTCCAGCAGGGCGAGACCCAGTACTTC,TRBJ2-5,13,.,TRBV5-1,.
CASSVDPSGREWYEQFF,TGTGCCAGCAGCGTAGACCCTAGCGGGAGAGAATGGTATGAGCAGTTCTTC,TRBJ2-1,17,.,TRBV9,TRBD2
CASSPQGGDTQYF,TGTGCCAGTAGCCCGCAGGGAGGAGATACGCAGTATTTT,TRBJ2-3,13,.,TRBV19,.
CASSLGGHEQYF,TGTGCCAGCAGCTTAGGCGGGCACGAGCAGTACTTC,TRBJ2-7,12,.,TRBV11-2,.
CASRPVQTITEAFF,TGTGCCAGCAGACCAGTACAGACGATAACTGAAGCTTTCTTT,TRBJ1-1,14,.,TRBV28,.
CASSDKDRGKETQYF,TGTGCCAGCAGCGACAAGGACAGGGGGAAGGAGACCCAGTACTTC,TRBJ2-5,15,once,TRBV7-9,TRBD1
CASNTGVTETQYF,TGCGCCAGCAACACAGGGGTCACGGAGACCCAGTACTTC,TRBJ2-5,13,.,TRBV5-1,TRBD1
CATSRYPPGTGKLSNQPQHF,TGTGCCACCAGCAGATACCCCCCCGGGACAGGGAAACTTAGCAATCAGCCCCAGCATTTT,TRBJ1-5,20,few,TRBV15,TRBD1
CASSENYRGRYGYTF,TGTGCCAGCAGCGAAAACTACAGGGGGCGATATGGCTACACCTTC,TRBJ1-2,15,.,TRBV5-6,TRBD1
CASSEGRAWGAYEQYF,TGTGCCAGCAGTGAGGGCAGGGCCTGGGGGGCCTACGAGCAGTACTTC,TRBJ2-7,16,.,TRBV6-1,.
CASSRSGRAGIDTQYF,TGTGCCAGCAGCCGTAGCGGGAGGGCGGGGATAGATACGCAGTATTTT,TRBJ2-3,16,.,TRBV3-1/TRBV3-2,TRBD2
CASSYYRTGRNTEAFF,TGTGCCAGCAGTTATTATCGGACAGGGCGGAACACTGAAGCTTTCTTT,TRBJ1-1,16,few,TRBV28,TRBD1
CASSPKSGTGHYGYTF,TGTGCCAGTAGTCCGAAGTCGGGGACAGGACACTATGGCTACACCTTC,TRBJ1-2,16,few,TRBV19,TRBD1
CASSQEGDRGDTEAFF,TGTGCCAGCAGCCAAGAGGGGGACAGGGGTGACACTGAAGCTTTCTTT,TRBJ1-1,16,.,TRBV3-1/TRBV3-2,TRBD1
CATSDSGGGNEKLFF,TGTGCCACCAGTGATTCGGGGGGTGGTAATGAAAAACTGTTTTTT,TRBJ1-4,15,.,TRBV24-1,.
CASSPRDRVGYTF,TGTGCCAGCAGCCCACGGGACAGGGTTGGCTACACCTTC,TRBJ1-2,13,.,TRBV5-4,TRBD1
CASSLQTSGGPGELFF,TGCGCCAGCAGCTTGCAGACTAGCGGGGGACCCGGGGAGCTGTTTTTT,TRBJ2-2,16,.,TRBV5-1,TRBD2
CASRDREAALDNEQFF,TGCGCCAGCAGAGACCGGGAGGCAGCCTTAGACAATGAGCAGTTCTTC,TRBJ2-1,16,.,TRBV5-1,TRBD2
CATSDRSEANQPQHF,TGTGCCACCAGTGACCGATCCGAAGCTAATCAGCCCCAGCATTTT,TRBJ1-5,15,.,TRBV24-1,.
CASSFRGGRANTEAFF,TGTGCCAGCAGCTTTAGGGGGGGCAGGGCTAACACTGAAGCTTTCTTT,TRBJ1-1,16,.,TRBV7-2,.
CASSLALLAGVANEQFF,TGTGCCAGCAGCTTAGCGCTGCTAGCGGGAGTCGCTAATGAGCAGTTCTTC,TRBJ2-1,17,once,TRBV7-2,TRBD2
CATSGGKAYNEQFF,TGTGCCACCAGTGGAGGGAAAGCCTACAATGAGCAGTTCTTC,TRBJ2-1,14,.,TRBV24-1,.
CASSYETGDYGYTF,TGTGCCAGCAGTTACGAAACAGGGGACTATGGCTACACCTTC,TRBJ1-2,14,.,TRBV6-2/TRBV6-3,TRBD1
CASSQRQGATNEKLFF,TGTGCCAGCAGTCAAAGACAGGGGGCAACTAATGAAAAACTGTTTTTT,TRBJ1-4,16,.,TRBV6-2/TRBV6-3,TRBD1
CASSDRILQAPAQETQYF,TGTGCCAGCAGTGACCGGATTCTCCAGGCCCCCGCTCAAGAGACCCAGTACTTC,TRBJ2-5,18,.,TRBV6-4,.
CASSLVSGLYEQYF,TGCGCCAGCAGCTTGGTTAGCGGCTTATACGAGCAGTACTTC,TRBJ2-7,14,.,TRBV5-1,.
CASSSLLLRTNEKLFF,TGTGCCAGCAGTTCCCTGCTTCTCAGGACTAATGAAAAACTGTTTTTT,TRBJ1-4,16,.,TRBV6-2/TRBV6-3,.
CASSQNSNEQFF,TGTGCCAGCAGCCAAAACTCCAATGAGCAGTTCTTC,TRBJ2-1,12,.,TRBV11-1,.
CASSGTGGAGVGYTF,TGCGCCAGCAGCGGAACAGGGGGCGCAGGAGTTGGCTACACCTTC,TRBJ1-2,15,.,TRBV4-1,TRBD1
CASSQAPVGDRGEKLFF,TGCGCCAGCAGCCAGGCCCCGGTGGGGGACAGGGGTGAAAAACTGTTTTTT,TRBJ1-4,17,.,TRBV4-3,TRBD1
CASAGPGLANYSDTQYF,TGTGCCAGCGCAGGTCCGGGACTAGCTAATTATTCAGATACGCAGTATTTT,TRBJ2-3,17,.,TRBV11-2,TRBD2
CASSTGQGAAYGYTF,TGTGCCAGCAGTACAGGACAGGGGGCGGCCTATGGCTACACCTTC,TRBJ1-2,15,.,TRBV6-5,TRBD1
CASSRDNSNNEKLFF,TGTGCCAGCAGCCGGGACAACTCCAATAATGAAAAACTGTTTTTT,TRBJ1-4,15,.,TRBV3-1/TRBV3-2,.
CASSPRVGYGYTF,TGTGCCAGCAGCCCCAGGGTCGGATATGGCTACACCTTC,TRBJ1-2,13,.,TRBV7-2,.
CASSDGRVNHEQFF,TGTGCCAGCAGTGACGGCAGGGTCAATCATGAGCAGTTCTTC,TRBJ2-1,14,once,TRBV6-4,.
CASSAGREGDREKLFF,TGCGCCAGCAGCGCCGGCCGGGAGGGGGACCGGGAAAAACTGTTTTTT,TRBJ1-4,16,.,TRBV5-1,.
CASSVGREVAEQYF,TGTGCCAGCAGCGTAGGGCGGGAGGTTGCCGAGCAGTACTTC,TRBJ2-7,14,many,TRBV9,TRBD2
CASSLGTAYNEQFF,TGTGCCAGCAGCCTAGGGACAGCCTACAATGAGCAGTTCTTC,TRBJ2-1,14,many,TRBV7-8,TRBD1
CASSPGLGATEAFF,TGCGCCAGCAGCCCAGGCCTGGGGGCGACTGAAGCTTTCTTT,TRBJ1-1,14,.,TRBV5-1,.
CASTSSSGSSPNYGYTF,TGCGCCAGCACCTCCTCATCGGGGTCCTCCCCAAACTATGGCTACACCTTC,TRBJ1-2,17,.,TRBV5-1,.
CASSTGITEAFF,TGTGCCAGCAGCACAGGAATAACTGAAGCTTTCTTT,TRBJ1-1,12,.,TRBV7-9,.
CASSKPGTSGTYNEQFF,TGTGCCAGCAGCAAACCCGGGACTAGCGGTACCTACAATGAGCAGTTCTTC,TRBJ2-1,17,.,TRBV21-1,.
CASSHGQGETQYF,TGTGCCAGCAGCCACGGACAGGGTGAGACCCAGTACTTC,TRBJ2-5,13,.,TRBV7-9,TRBD1